This entry lists 20 T cell receptor beta chains sequenced from one sample in a study. TCRdb independently ran MiXCR on the RT-PCR reads; one entry per CDR3 protein. The sample holds hundreds of thousands of distinct CDR3 sequences; 13% to 15% are singletons and the top ten take around 3.3%. Specimen: memory CD4+ T cells from blood. These receptors all stem from a female donor in good health, serving as a healthy control.

This clonotype turned up a few times. This rearrangement joins TRBV27 to TRBJ2-5; 9 nucleotides match TRBD2. The junction had 19 bases not matched to a gene; V was cut back by 6 bases and J by 2 bases. The germline CDR1 and CDR2 sequences are MNHEY and SMNVEV (reference sequence). CDR3 length: 19 residues. The CDR3 DNA follows: TGTGCCAGCAGCCCCCTAGTTGGGCTAGCGGGGATTCTACAAGAGACCCAGTACTTC. Protein product: CASSPLVGLAGILQETQYF.

This clonotype was counted at least ten times. The J gene is TRBJ2-1, the V gene TRBV20-1, with TRBD2 matching 10 bases. This CDR3 has 15 amino acids. Germline trimming cut 5 bases from V and 6 bases from J; bases unmatched to any gene: 10. Germline V lookup: CDR1 DFQATT, CDR2 SNEGSKA (reference sequence). CDR3 loop: CSAGPAGGPGNEQFF. The CDR3 DNA reads as TGCAGTGCTGGGCCAGCGGGAGGGCCGGGCAATGAGCAGTTCTTC.

This clonotype has ten or more counts. The chain links TRBV20-1 to TRBJ2-7, with D maybe TRBD2 (6 bases). The CDR3 extends over 15 amino acids. Germline values: CDR1 DFQATT, CDR2 SNEGSKA (reference sequence). Trimming removed 1 base from V and 3 bases from J, with 16 bases in between. CDR3 coding DNA: TGCAGTGCTAGAGGGGTTAGCGGTTACCGCTACGAGCAGTACTTC. Its translation: CSARGVSGYRYEQYF.

This clonotype occurred many times. The gene calls are TRBV15 and TRBJ2-3; D is possibly TRBD2 (6 bases). The CDR3 is 17 residues long. Trimming shortened V by 4 bases and J by 0 bases, and 17 bases separated the two germline ends. Per germline, CDR1 LNHNV and CDR2 YYDKDF (reference sequence). In nucleotides, the CDR3 is TGTGCCACCAGCACCCGTCTTAGCGGCCCTAGCACAGATACGCAGTATTTT. Translating gives CATSTRLSGPSTDTQYF. The full variable domain, its missing parts supplied by reference TRBV15 and TRBJ2-3, is DAMVIQNPRYQVTQFGKPVTLSCSQTLNHNVMYWYQQKSSQAPKLLFHYYDKDFNNEADTPDNFQSRRPNTSFCFLDIRSPGLGDTAMYLCATSTRLSGPSTDTQYFGPGTRLTVL.

In regard to this clonotype: Since a much larger clone is just one base distant, this may be a read error. The chain uses TRBV4-1 and TRBJ2-1, with D perhaps matching TRBD1 (6 bases). The DNA end is more similar to TRBJ2-7, so the J call may be wrong. CDR1 and CDR2 from the germline V gene are MGHRA and YSYEKL. The CDR3 covers 15 residues. CDR3 amino acids: CASSQVMDSYNEQYF. In nucleotides, the CDR3 is TGCGCCAGCAGCCAAGTGATGGACAGCTACAATGAGCAGTACTTC.

The sample holds many counts of this clonotype. CDR3 sequence: CASRPGGEVNQPQHF. The CDR3 region has the DNA TGTGCCAGCAGGCCCGGAGGGGAGGTGAATCAGCCCCAGCATTTT. V and J are TRBV5-5 and TRBJ1-5; possibly TRBD1 for D (5 bases). The V end lost 5 bases, the J end lost 4 bases, and 16 bases lay between the germline ends. The CDR3 extends over 15 amino acids. Germline V CDR1 and CDR2: SGHKS, YYEKEE (reference sequence).

This clonotype was detected only a few times. This sequence joins TRBV3-1 and TRBJ1-1, with D tentatively TRBD1 (6 bases). V was pared by 3 bases and J by 0 bases, with 14 bases between. CDR1 and CDR2 (germline): LGHDT, YNNKEL (reference sequence). The CDR3 is made up of 16 amino acids. CDR3 residues: CASSQLMTGMNTEAFF. The CDR3 region has the DNA TGTGCCAGCAGCCAGCTGATGACAGGAATGAACACTGAAGCTTTCTTT. Combining the CDR3 with reference TRBV3-1 and TRBJ1-1 gives the whole variable domain DTAVSQTPKYLVTQMGNDKSIKCEQNLGHDTMYWYKQDSKKFLKIMFSYNNKELIINETVPNRFSPKSPDKAHLNLHINSLELGDSAVYFCASSQLMTGMNTEAFFGQGTRLTVV.

Many counts were recorded for this clonotype. V usage is TRBV20-1 and J usage is TRBJ2-1; TRBD2 agrees at 15 bases. CDR3 length equals 20 residues. The junction had 16 bases not matched to a gene; V was cut back by 6 bases and J by 1 base. Germline V lookup: CDR1 DFQATT, CDR2 SNEGSKA (reference sequence). CDR3 nucleotide sequence: TGCAGTGCCATGCGGCCTGGACTAGCGGGGGGGTCCAATTCCTACAATGAGCAGTTCTTC. Translation: CSAMRPGLAGGSNSYNEQFF.

This clonotype was seen ten or more times. The chain is built from TRBV6-6 and TRBJ2-3; TRBD2 agrees at 11 bases. Germline V lookup: CDR1 MNHNY, CDR2 SVGAGI (reference sequence). Unmatched junction bases numbered 2, after V lost 5 bases and J lost 4 bases. This CDR3 has 14 amino acids. The DNA of the CDR3 is TGTGCCAGCAGTCTAGCGGGAGGTCCAGATACGCAGTATTTT. Amino acid sequence: CASSLAGGPDTQYF.

V is TRBV20-1 and J is TRBJ1-4; 7 bases line up with TRBD1. The germline V gene encodes CDR1 DFQATT and CDR2 SNEGSKA (reference sequence). This CDR3 is 16 amino acids long. V lost 2 bases to trimming and J lost 8 bases; unmatched junction nucleotides: 14. The CDR3 DNA sequence: TGCAGTGCTAGATCCTCAGGGGGTGAGAACTACGAAAAACTGTTTTTT. As protein: CSARSSGGENYEKLFF.

This clonotype turned up a few times. The genes are TRBV27 and TRBJ2-2; D remains unclear. This CDR3 is 14 amino acids long. CDR1 and CDR2 from the germline V gene are MNHEY and SMNVEV (reference sequence). The V gene lost 2 bases and the J gene lost 6 bases, with 10 bases spanning the gap. CDR3 DNA: TGTGCCAGCAGTTTAGGTTATGTGGCCGGGGAGCTGTTTTTT. Its protein is CASSLGYVAGELFF.

This clonotype was detected many times. The rearrangement uses TRBV29-1 and TRBJ2-5; 9 nucleotides match TRBD2. Trimming removed 7 bases from V and 4 bases from J; junction bases left unmatched: 10. CDR1 and CDR2 from the germline V gene are SQVTM and ANQGSEA. The CDR3 runs 14 residues. CDR3 nucleotides: TGCAGCGCCGTGCCAGCGGGGGGAGTAGAGACCCAGTACTTC. It encodes CSAVPAGGVETQYF.

This clonotype was found many times. The chain combines TRBV6-4 with TRBJ2-1; TRBD2 matches 7 bases. The CDR3 runs 13 residues. Germline V gene data show CDR1 as MRHNA and CDR2 as SNTAGT. J was trimmed by 8 bases and V by 8 bases; bases with no gene match: 9. CDR3 in DNA: TGTGCCAGCGGGACTATCCCCGGCGATGAGCAGTTCTTC. Translating gives CASGTIPGDEQFF.

This clonotype has only a few counts. This rearrangement joins TRBV12-3 or TRBV12-4 to TRBJ2-5; 13 bases are shared with TRBD2. With 4 bases clipped from V and 4 bases from J, the junction kept 24 bases outside the gene matches. The CDR3 consists of 22 residues. The CDR3 loop is CASSSNRGRGLAGNSGVETQYF. In nucleotides, the CDR3 is TGTGCCAGCAGTTCAAACAGGGGTCGGGGACTAGCGGGAAATAGTGGTGTAGAGACCCAGTACTTC.

This clonotype was recorded many times. The rearrangement uses TRBV29-1 and TRBJ1-1; D not certain. CDR1 is SQVTM, CDR2 ANQGSEA, per germline. The V end lost 4 bases, the J end lost 8 bases, and 17 bases lay between the germline ends. The CDR3 runs to 13 residues. CDR3 protein: CSVVSEILLEAFF. Here the CDR3 DNA reads TGCAGCGTTGTAAGCGAGATCCTGCTAGAAGCTTTCTTT.

The table lists this clonotype with many counts. The V call is TRBV20-1, the J call TRBJ2-5; maybe TRBD2 (6 bases). The germline gives CDR1 DFQATT, CDR2 SNEGSKA (reference sequence). This CDR3 has 12 amino acids. The chain's CDR3 is CGGRNLQETQYF. In nucleotides, the CDR3 is TGCGGGGGGAGGAACCTCCAAGAGACCCAGTACTTC.

The chain links TRBV20-1 to TRBJ2-4; D call uncertain. CDR1 DFQATT and CDR2 SNEGSKA come from the germline V gene (reference sequence). The ends were cut back, 3 bases at V and 0 bases at J, with 15 bases in the middle. CDR3 length: 16 residues. CDR3 in DNA: TGCAGTGCTAGGCCCATCGATTTTTTAGCCAAAAACATTCAGTACTTC. It translates to CSARPIDFLAKNIQYF.

The chain combines TRBV5-1 with TRBJ2-4; the match to TRBD2 covers 13 bases. The CDR3 is 17 amino acids. Germline assignment: CDR1 SGHRS and CDR2 YFSETQ. Trimming at V came to 6 bases and at J to 6 bases, leaving 12 bases not matched to a gene. The CDR3 bases are TGCGCCAGCACCCTAGGACTAGCGGGAGAAGGGGGAAACATTCAGTACTTC. It translates to CASTLGLAGEGGNIQYF.

Ten or more counts support this clonotype. The chain recombines TRBV29-1 with TRBJ2-3; D assignment may be TRBD1 or TRBD2 (5 bases each). This CDR3 region has 15 residues. Germline CDR1 reads SQVTM; CDR2 reads ANQGSEA. The V and J ends lost 5 bases and 2 bases respectively, with 17 bases between them. The CDR3 sequence: CSVPKGLANTDTQYF. The CDR3 bases are TGCAGCGTTCCTAAGGGGCTAGCTAACACAGATACGCAGTATTTT.

The chain is built from TRBV10-3 and TRBJ2-6; TRBD1 matches 10 bases. Germline-derived CDR1 and CDR2 are ENHRY and SYGVKD. The trim removed 3 bases at V and 7 bases at J, leaving 3 bases unmatched. This CDR3 comprises 15 residues. This CDR3 is CAISDGTGAANVLTF. In nucleotides, the CDR3 is TGTGCCATCAGTGATGGGACAGGGGCTGCCAACGTCCTGACTTTC.